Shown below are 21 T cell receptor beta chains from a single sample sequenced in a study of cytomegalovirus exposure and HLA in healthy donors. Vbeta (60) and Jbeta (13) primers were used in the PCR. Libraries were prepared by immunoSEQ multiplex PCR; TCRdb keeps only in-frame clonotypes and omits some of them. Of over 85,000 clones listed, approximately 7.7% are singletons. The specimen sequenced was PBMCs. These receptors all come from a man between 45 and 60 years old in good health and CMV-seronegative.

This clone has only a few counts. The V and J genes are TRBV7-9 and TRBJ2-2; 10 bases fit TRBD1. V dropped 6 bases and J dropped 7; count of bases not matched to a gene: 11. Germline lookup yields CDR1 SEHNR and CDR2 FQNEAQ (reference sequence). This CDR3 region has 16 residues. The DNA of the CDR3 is TGTGCCAGCAGTTTAACGGGACAGGGGCCGGACGGGGAGCTGTTTTTT. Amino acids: CASSLTGQGPDGELFF. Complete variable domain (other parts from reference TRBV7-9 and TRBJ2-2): DTGVSQNPRHKITKRGQNVTFRCDPISEHNRLYWYRQTLGQGPEFLTYFQNEAQLEKSRLLSDRFSAERPKGSFSTLEIQRTEQGDSAMYLCASSLTGQGPDGELFFGEGSRLTVL.

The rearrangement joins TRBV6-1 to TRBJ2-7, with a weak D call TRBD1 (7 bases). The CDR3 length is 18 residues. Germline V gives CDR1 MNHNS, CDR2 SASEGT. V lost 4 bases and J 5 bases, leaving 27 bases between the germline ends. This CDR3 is CASSAPGGQSLRHNEQYF. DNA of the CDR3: TGTGCCAGCAGTGCTCCCGGGGGACAGTCCCTTCGGCACAACGAGCAGTACTTC.

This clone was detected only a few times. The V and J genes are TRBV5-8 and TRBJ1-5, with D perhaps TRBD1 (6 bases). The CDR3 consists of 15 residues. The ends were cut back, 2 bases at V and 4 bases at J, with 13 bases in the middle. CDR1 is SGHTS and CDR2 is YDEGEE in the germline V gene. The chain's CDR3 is CASSLGGQSNQPQHF. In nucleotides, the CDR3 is TGTGCCAGCAGCTTAGGTGGACAGTCTAATCAGCCCCAGCATTTT.

This CDR3 is CSVVPTGTGSYEQYF. CDR3 nucleotide sequence: TGCAGCGTTGTACCCACAGGGACGGGCTCCTACGAGCAGTACTTC. The chain has TRBV29-1 and TRBJ2-7, with D possibly being TRBD1 (6 bases). Germline loops: CDR1 SQVTM, CDR2 ANQGSEA. The CDR3 totals 15 residues. With 4 bases removed from V and 0 bases from J, the gap between germline ends came to 16 bases.

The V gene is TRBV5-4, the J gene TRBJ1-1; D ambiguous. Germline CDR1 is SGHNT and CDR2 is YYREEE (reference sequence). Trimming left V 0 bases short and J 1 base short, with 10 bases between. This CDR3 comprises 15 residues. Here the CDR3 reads CASSLDVGGNTEAFF. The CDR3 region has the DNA TGTGCCAGCAGCTTGGACGTAGGAGGGAACACTGAAGCTTTCTTT.

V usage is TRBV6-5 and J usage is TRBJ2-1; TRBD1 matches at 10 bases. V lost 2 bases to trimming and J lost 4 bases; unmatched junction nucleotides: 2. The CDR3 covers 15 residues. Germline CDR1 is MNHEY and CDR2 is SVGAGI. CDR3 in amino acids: CASSYEGQGYNEQFF. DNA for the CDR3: TGTGCCAGCAGTTACGAGGGACAGGGGTACAATGAGCAGTTCTTC.

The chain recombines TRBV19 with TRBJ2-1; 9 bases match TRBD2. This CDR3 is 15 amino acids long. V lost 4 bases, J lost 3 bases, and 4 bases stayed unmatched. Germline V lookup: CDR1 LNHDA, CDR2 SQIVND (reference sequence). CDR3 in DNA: TGTGCCAGTAGTACCTCGACTAGCGGCTACAATGAGCAGTTCTTC. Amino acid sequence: CASSTSTSGYNEQFF. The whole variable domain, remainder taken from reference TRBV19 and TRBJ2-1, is DGGITQSPKYLFRKEGQNVTLSCEQNLNHDAMYWYRQDPGQGLRLIYYSQIVNDFQKGDIAEGYSVSREKKESFPLTVTSAQKNPTAFYLCASSTSTSGYNEQFFGPGTRLTVL.

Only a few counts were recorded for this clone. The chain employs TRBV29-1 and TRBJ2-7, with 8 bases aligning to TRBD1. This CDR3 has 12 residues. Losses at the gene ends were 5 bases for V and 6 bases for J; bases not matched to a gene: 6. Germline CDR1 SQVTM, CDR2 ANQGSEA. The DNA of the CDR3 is TGCAGCGTTCAACTGACAGGGGTCGAGCAGTACTTC. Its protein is CSVQLTGVEQYF.

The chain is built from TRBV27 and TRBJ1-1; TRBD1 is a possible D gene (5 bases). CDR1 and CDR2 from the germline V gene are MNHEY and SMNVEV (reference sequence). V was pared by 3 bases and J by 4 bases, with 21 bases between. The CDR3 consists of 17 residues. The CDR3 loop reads CASSFWRPGRAATEAFF. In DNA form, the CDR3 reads TGTGCCAGCAGTTTTTGGCGACCGGGCAGGGCAGCCACTGAAGCTTTCTTT.

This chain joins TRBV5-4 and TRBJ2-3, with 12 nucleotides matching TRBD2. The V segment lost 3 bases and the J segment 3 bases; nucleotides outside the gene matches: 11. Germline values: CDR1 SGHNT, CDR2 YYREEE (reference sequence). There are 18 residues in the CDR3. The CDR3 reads CASSWASGRARMTDTQYF. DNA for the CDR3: TGTGCCAGCAGCTGGGCTAGCGGGAGGGCTCGGATGACAGATACGCAGTATTTT.

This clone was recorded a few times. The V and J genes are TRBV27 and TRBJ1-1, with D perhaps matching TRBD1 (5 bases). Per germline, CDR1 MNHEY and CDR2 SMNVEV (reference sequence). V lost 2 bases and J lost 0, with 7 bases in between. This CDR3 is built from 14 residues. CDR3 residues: CASSLTGLNTEAFF. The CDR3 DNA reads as TGTGCCAGCAGTTTAACAGGTTTGAACACTGAAGCTTTCTTT.

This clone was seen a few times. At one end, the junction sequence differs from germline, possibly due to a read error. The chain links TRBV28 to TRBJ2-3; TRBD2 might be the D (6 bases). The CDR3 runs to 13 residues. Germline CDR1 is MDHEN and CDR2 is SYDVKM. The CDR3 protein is CASSPAGRAALDF. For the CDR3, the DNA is TGTGCCAGCAGTCCTGCGGGGCGCGCCGCCCTTGATTTT.

The CDR3 DNA is TGTGCCAGCTGCCCCGCATGGGGGGGTTCACCCCTCCACTTT. This sequence encodes CASCPAWGGSPLHF. The gene calls are TRBV28 and TRBJ1-6; the D gene is possibly TRBD1 (5 bases). Germline V CDR1 and CDR2: MDHEN, SYDVKM. Trimming took off 8 bases at V and 9 bases at J, with 17 bases between the two ends. There are 14 residues in the CDR3.

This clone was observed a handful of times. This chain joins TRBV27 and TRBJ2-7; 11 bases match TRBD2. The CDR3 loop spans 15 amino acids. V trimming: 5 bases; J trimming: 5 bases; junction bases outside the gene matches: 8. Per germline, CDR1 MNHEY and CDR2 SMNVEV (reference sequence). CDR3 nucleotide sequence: TGTGCCAGCAGTCGAGTAGCGGGAGGGCCCCACGAGCAGTACTTC. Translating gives CASSRVAGGPHEQYF.

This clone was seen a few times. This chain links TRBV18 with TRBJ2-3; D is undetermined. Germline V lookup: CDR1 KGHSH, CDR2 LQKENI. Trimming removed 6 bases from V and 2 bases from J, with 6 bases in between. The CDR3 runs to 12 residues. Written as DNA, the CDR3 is TGTGCCAGCTCCCCCTACACAGATACGCAGTATTTT. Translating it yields CASSPYTDTQYF. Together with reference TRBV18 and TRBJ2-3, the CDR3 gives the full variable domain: NAGVMQNPRHLVRRRGQEARLRCSPMKGHSHVYWYRQLPEEGLKFMVYLQKENIIDESGMPKERFSAEFPKEGPSILRIQQVVRGDSAAYFCASSPYTDTQYFGPGTRLTVL.

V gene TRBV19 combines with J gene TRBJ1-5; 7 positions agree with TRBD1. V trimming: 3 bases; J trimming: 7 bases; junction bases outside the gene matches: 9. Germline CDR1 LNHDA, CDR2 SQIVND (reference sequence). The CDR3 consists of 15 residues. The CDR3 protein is CASSILGGGGQPQHF. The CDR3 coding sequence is TGTGCCAGTAGTATCCTTGGAGGGGGCGGGCAGCCCCAGCATTTT.

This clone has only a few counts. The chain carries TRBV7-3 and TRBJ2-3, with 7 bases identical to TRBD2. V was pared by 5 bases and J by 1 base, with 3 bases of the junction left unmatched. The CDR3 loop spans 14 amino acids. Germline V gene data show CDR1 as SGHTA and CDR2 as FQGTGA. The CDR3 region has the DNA TGTGCCAGCAGCCATGGGGGGGGCACAGATACGCAGTATTTT. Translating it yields CASSHGGGTDTQYF.

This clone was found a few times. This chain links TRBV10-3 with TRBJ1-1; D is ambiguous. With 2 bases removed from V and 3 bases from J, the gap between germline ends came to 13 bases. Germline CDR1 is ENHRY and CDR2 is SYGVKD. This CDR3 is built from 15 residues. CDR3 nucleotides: TGTGCCATCAGTGAGAGTCCAGCCCGGGACACTGAAGCTTTCTTT. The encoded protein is CAISESPARDTEAFF.

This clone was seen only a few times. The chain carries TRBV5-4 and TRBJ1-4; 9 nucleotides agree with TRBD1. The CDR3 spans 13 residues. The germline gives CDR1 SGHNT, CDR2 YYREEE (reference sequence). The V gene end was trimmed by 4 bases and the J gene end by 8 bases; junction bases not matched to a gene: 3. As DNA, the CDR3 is TGTGCCAGCAGCGACGGACAGGGGGAAAAACTGTTTTTT. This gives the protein CASSDGQGEKLFF.

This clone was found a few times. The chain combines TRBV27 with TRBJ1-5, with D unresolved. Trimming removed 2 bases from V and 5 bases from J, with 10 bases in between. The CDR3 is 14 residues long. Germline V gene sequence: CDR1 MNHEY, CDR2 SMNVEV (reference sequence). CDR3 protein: CASSLQAGDQPQHF. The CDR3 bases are TGTGCCAGCAGTTTACAGGCGGGCGATCAGCCCCAGCATTTT.

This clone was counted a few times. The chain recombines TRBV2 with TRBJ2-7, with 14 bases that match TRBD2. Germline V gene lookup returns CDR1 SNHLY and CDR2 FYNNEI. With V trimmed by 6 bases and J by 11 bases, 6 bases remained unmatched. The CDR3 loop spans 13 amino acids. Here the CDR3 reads CASRGTSGGTEYF. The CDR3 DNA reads TGTGCCAGCAGGGGGACTAGCGGGGGAACGGAGTACTTC.